The TCR beta chain described here comes from a study of OX40 agonist ivuxolimab in advanced cancers. The CDR3 has 14 residues. Trimming shortened V by 2 bases and J by 4 bases, and 11 bases separated the two germline ends. The germline V gene has CDR1 MNHNS and CDR2 SASEGT. The assay was immunoSEQ multiplex PCR, and TCRdb's table has in-frame clones only and misses some. Of about 59,000 clones in the sample, over 75% were seen once. This rearrangement joins TRBV6-1 to TRBJ1-1; maybe TRBD1 (5 bases). The receptor's source is an adult with an advanced solid tumor such as melanoma, head and neck, liver or kidney cancer. The sample consisted of CD4+ or CD8+ T cells sorted from blood, taken in a trial of the OX40 agonist ivuxolimab. The CDR3 loop reads CASSELAGRTEAFF. The DNA of the CDR3 is TGTGCCAGCAGTGAACTGGCAGGGCGCACTGAAGCTTTCTTT.